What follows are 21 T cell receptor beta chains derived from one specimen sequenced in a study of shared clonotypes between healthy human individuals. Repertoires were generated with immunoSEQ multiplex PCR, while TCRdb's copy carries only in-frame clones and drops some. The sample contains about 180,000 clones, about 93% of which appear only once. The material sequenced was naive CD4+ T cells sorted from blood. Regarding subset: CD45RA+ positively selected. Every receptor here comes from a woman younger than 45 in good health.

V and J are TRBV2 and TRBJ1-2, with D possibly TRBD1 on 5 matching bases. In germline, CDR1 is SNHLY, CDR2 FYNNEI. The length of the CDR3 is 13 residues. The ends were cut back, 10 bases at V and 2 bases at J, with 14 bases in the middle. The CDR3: CATRRDLNYGYTF. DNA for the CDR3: TGTGCCACCAGACGGGACCTGAACTATGGCTACACCTTC.

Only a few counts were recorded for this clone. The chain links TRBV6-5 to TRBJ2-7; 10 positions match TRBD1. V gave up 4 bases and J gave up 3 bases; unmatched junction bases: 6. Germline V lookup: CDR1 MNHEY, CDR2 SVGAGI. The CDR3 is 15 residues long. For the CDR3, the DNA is TGTGCCAGCAGTTTGAGGACAGGGGGATACTACGAGCAGTACTTC. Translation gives CASSLRTGGYYEQYF.

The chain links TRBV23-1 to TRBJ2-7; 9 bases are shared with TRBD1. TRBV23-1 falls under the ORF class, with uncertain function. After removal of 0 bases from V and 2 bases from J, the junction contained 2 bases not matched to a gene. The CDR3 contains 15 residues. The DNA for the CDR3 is TGCGCCAGCAGTCAATCCGGGACAGGGACCTACGAGCAGTACTTC. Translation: CASSQSGTGTYEQYF.

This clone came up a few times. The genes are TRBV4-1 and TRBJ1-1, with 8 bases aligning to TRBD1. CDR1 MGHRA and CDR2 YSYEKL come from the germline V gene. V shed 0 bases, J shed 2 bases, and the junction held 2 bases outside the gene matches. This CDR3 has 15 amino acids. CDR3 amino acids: CASSQDGQGNTEAFF. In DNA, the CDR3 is TGCGCCAGCAGCCAAGATGGACAGGGCAACACTGAAGCTTTCTTT.

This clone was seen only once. CDR3 DNA sequence: TGCGCCAGCAGCGCCGGGACAGGGAACTACGAGCAGTACTTC. Translated, it gives CASSAGTGNYEQYF. This sequence joins TRBV5-1 and TRBJ2-7; 9 positions agree with TRBD1. This CDR3 has 14 residues. CDR1 is SGHRS and CDR2 is YFSETQ in the germline V gene. V was clipped by 4 bases and J by 3 bases; unmatched bases: 5.

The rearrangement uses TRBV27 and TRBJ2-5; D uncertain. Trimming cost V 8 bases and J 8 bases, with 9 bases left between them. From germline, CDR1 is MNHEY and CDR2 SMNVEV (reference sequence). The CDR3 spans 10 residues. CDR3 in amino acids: CASSAKTQYF. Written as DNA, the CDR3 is TGTGCCAGCTCTGCGAAAACCCAGTACTTC.

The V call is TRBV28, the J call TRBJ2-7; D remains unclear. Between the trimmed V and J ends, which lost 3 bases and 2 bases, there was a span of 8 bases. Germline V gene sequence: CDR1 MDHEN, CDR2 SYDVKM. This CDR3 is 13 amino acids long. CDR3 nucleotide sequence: TGTGCCAGCAGTTTCGGCCAAACCTACGAGCAGTACTTC. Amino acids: CASSFGQTYEQYF.

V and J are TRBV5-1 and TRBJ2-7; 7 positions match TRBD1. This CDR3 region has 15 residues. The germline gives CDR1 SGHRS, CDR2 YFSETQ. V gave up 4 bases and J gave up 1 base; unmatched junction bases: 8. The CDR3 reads CASSRRDRDSYEQYF. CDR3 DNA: TGCGCCAGCAGCCGCCGGGACAGAGATTCCTACGAGCAGTACTTC.

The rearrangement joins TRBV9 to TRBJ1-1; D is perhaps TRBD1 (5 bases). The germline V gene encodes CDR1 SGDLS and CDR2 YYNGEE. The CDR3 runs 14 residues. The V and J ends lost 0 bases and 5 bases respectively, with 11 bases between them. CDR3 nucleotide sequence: TGTGCCAGCAGCGTAGGGGCAGGGCGGACTGAAGCTTTCTTT. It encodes CASSVGAGRTEAFF.

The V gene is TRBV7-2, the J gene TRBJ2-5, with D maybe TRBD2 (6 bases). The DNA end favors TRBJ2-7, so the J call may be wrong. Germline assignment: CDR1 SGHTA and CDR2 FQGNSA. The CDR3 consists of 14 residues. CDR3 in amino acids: CASSLVPSVHEQYF. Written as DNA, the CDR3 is TGTGCCAGCAGCTTAGTCCCTAGCGTCCACGAGCAGTACTTC.

The CDR3 region is CASSERQDEAFF. The DNA of the CDR3 is TGTGCCAGTAGTGAAAGACAGGATGAAGCTTTCTTT. The V gene is TRBV19, the J gene TRBJ1-1, with TRBD1 as a possible D gene (6 bases). There are 12 residues in the CDR3. From germline, CDR1 is LNHDA and CDR2 SQIVND (reference sequence). Trimming took off 5 bases at V and 7 bases at J, with 11 bases between the two ends.

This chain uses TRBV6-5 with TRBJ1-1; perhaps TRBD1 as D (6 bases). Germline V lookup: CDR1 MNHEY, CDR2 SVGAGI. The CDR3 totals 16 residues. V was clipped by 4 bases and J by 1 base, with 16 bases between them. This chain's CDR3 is CASSFEAPGQNTEAFF. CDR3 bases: TGTGCCAGCAGTTTTGAGGCACCGGGACAGAACACTGAAGCTTTCTTT.

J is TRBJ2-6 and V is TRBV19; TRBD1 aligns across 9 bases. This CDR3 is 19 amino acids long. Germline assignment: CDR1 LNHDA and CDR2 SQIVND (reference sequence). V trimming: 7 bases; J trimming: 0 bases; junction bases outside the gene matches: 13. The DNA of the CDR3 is TGTGCCAGTACCGCCGGGAGACAGGGGGGGGCCTCTGGGGCCAACGTCCTGACTTTC. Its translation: CASTAGRQGGASGANVLTF.

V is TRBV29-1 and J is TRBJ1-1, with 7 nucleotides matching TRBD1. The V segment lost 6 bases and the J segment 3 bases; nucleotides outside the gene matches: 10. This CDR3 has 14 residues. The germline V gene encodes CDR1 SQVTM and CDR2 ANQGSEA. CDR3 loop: CSVENPGQYTEAFF. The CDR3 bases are TGCAGCGTAGAAAACCCGGGACAGTACACTGAAGCTTTCTTT.

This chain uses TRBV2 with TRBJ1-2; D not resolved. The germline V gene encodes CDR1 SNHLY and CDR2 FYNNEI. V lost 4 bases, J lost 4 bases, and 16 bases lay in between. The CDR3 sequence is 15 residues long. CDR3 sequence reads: CASSALFGVGYGYTF. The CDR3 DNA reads TGTGCCAGCAGTGCCCTATTTGGGGTCGGCTATGGCTACACCTTC.

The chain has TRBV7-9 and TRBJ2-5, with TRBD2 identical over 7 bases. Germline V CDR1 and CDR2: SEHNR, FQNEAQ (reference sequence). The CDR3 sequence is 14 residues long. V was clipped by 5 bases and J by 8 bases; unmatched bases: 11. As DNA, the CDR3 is TGTGCCAGCAGCCGGAGGGAGCGGGGATCCACCCAGTACTTC. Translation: CASSRRERGSTQYF.

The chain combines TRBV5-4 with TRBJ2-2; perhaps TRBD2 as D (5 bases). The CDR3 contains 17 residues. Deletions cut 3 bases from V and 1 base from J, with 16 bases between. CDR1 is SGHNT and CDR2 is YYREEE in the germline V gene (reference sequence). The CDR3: CASSYIRGRGNTGELFF. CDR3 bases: TGTGCCAGCAGCTACATTCGAGGACGGGGGAACACCGGGGAGCTGTTTTTT. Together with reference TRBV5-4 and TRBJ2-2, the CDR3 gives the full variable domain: ETGVTQSPTHLIKTRGQQVTLRCSSQSGHNTVSWYQQALGQGPQFIFQYYREEENGRGNFPPRFSGLQFPNYSSELNVNALELDDSALYLCASSYIRGRGNTGELFFGEGSRLTVL.

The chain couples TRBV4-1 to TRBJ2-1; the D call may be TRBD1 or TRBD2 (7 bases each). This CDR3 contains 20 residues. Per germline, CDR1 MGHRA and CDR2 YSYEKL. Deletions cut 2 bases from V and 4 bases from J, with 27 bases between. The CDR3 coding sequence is TGCGCCAGCAGCCAAATGACAGGGAGGGGGTCGGGCGCCAGTTACAATGAGCAGTTCTTC. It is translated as CASSQMTGRGSGASYNEQFF.

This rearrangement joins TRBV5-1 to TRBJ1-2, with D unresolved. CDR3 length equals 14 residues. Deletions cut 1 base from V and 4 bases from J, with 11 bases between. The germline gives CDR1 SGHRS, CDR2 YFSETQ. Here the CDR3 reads CASSLRETTYGYTF. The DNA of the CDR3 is TGCGCCAGCAGCTTGCGGGAGACCACCTATGGCTACACCTTC.

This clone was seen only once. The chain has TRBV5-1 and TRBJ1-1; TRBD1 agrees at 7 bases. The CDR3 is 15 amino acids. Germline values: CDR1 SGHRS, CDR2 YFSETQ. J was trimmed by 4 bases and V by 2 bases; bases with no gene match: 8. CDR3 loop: CASSFLQGRGTEAFF. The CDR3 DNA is TGCGCCAGCAGCTTTTTACAGGGGCGAGGCACTGAAGCTTTCTTT.

The CDR3 region has the DNA TGTGCCAGCTCACCCCAACTCGGCGCCCGAGACACTGAAGCTTTCTTT. Its protein is CASSPQLGARDTEAFF. The chain links TRBV18 to TRBJ1-1, with D uncertain. The CDR3 has 16 residues. CDR1 is KGHSH, CDR2 LQKENI, per germline. The V and J ends lost 3 bases and 3 bases respectively, with 17 bases between them.